The present T cell receptor beta chain was sequenced within a study of T cells in Graves' hyperthyroidism and ophthalmopathy. V was trimmed by 8 bases and J by 4 bases, leaving 12 bases between them. Germline values: CDR1 MDHEN, CDR2 SYDVKM. This CDR3 has 12 residues. Amplification yielded TCR beta CDR3 regions, with RNA transcripts as the source. The TCR CDR3 was amplified in a first-round RT-PCR using the HTBI primer set. TCRdb reprocessed the multiplex PCR reads via MiXCR and lists one record per CDR3 protein. The table lists roughly 550,000 distinct CDR3 sequences, 15% to 20% of them singletons. Note on this clonotype: Its matching antigen is unknown.

Study-level results: Most thyroid clonotypes expanded above 0.001 appeared in blood too.

The sequenced sample consisted of blood. The V call is TRBV28, the J call TRBJ2-7; D not certain. This receptor was identified in a woman in her twenties or thirties with Graves' ophthalmopathy. DNA of the CDR3: TGTGCCAGCTCAGGCATTATTTACGAGCAGTACTTC. Amino acids: CASSGIIYEQYF.